The entry below describes one TCR beta chain. Its specific antigen is unknown. No base qualities exist here, and no much larger clone lies one base off it. Trimmed from V: 7 bases; trimmed from J: 2 bases; junction bases lacking a gene match: 8. From the cysteine up to the phenylalanine, the CDR3 has a length of 14 residues. Of the read, only the CDR3 DNA is kept; its 42 bases are in frame from base 1. The CDR1 and CDR2 encoded by the germline V gene (reference sequence) are GTSNPN and SVGIG. Using the deep immunoSEQ assay, multiplex PCR amplified TCR CDR3 regions from genomic DNA. Extracted genomic DNA from each cell subset was distributed evenly across all wells of several immunoSEQ 96-well plates, and each plate was treated as a replicate. For sorted subsets, each replicate PCR was loaded with around 200 ng genomic DNA, equivalent to approximately 27,000 T cell genomes. Purified libraries were quantified with a Qubit 3.0 fluorometer, sized on a Bioanalyzer 2100, and re-quantified with the KAPA Library Quantification kit. Every immunoSEQ 96-well plate was sequenced on a dedicated single-read 150-cycle Illumina NextSeq 550 flow cell. Regarding the original processing steps: Because the immunoSEQ output included only junctional sequences and no quality scores, the filtering could not be the same as the filtering used for full-length reads. To assign V/J genes and CDR3, sequences were annotated against IMGT germline references using PyIR, a Python wrapper for IgBLAST v1.9. Any read was removed if the V/J assignment was weak (E-value above 1e-6), the CDR3 was missing, or the read contained stop codons, out-of-frame junctions, or ambiguous translated residues. A V3J clonotype was defined by an identical inferred V gene, J gene, and CDR3 amino acid sequence. Percentage overlap between repertoires was calculated by dividing the number of shared unique clonotypes by the size of the smaller repertoire. RTK rarefaction, the Chao1 estimator, and Recon v2.1 estimates of unobserved clonotypes were used to assess repertoire richness. For all TCRbeta clonotypes obtained by the gDNA method from a handful of donors, generation probabilities were computed with OLGA. TCRdb holds this immuneACCESS table with in-frame rearrangements only. Some clones are missing; in checked studies, unresolved V genes explain under half, and the rest has no known cause. That table is the source of V, J and clone size, and D and trimming were worked out from the DNA. In all, the sample holds approximately 940,000 clones, and about three quarters of those were seen once. Approximately 1.5% of the sample goes to the ten largest clones.

Donors were healthy HIV-negative adults with no recently reported acute infections or vaccinations. All donors were Caucasian adults living in Nashville, Tennessee, USA. CD4+ T cells were enriched by magnetic negative selection; naive cells were then positively selected on CD45RA, and the negative fraction formed the memory subset. After blood collection by leukapheresis, PBMCs were isolated using Ficoll-Histopaque density gradient centrifugation and then cryopreserved in the vapor phase of liquid nitrogen. Analytical flow cytometry was used to check the purity and quantity of every magnetically sorted T cell population. Genomic DNA was isolated from every sorted fraction and measured by UV absorbance on a Nanodrop 2000c. This specimen comes from a study of shared clonotypes between healthy human individuals (dated by TCRdb to 2018 to 2021). In the study overall: A couple of women and a few men aged 18 to 49 years were included in the cohort. For each donor, CD4 naive and CD4 memory were each run on three plates, CD8 naive on two plates, and CD8 memory on one plate. To estimate repertoire size and how much clonotype sharing occurs between individuals, the study deeply sequenced the blood TCR repertoires of several healthy adults. To increase sequencing depth and limit assay-specific biases, different laboratories used diverse techniques to prepare libraries and sequence TCR repertoires. Between about 0.8 and 9 billion PBMCs per donor were obtained by leukapheresis.

What the work shows at the level of the full study, not this receptor alone: Compared with non-shared clonotypes, clonotypes shared by all four sorted-subset donors had higher generation probabilities. Sharing across a handful of donors was observed for 4.5% to 6.5% of naive CD4, under 4% of naive CD8, over 2% of memory CD4, and roughly 0.4% of memory CD8 clonotypes. Based on pairwise subsampling, the degree of clonotype sharing among donors was expected to be affected by sequencing depth. Naive subsets generally had larger estimated clonotype richness than memory subsets. Even with the large sequencing depth, rarefaction of the sorted-subset datasets indicated that sequencing was incomplete. Sampling was restricted to blood, and TCR repertoires in tissues likely differ from the TCR repertoires found in blood. Because the study included a small number of donors, the genetic and exposure-history diversity represented was limited.

This receptor was identified in a man between 18 and 35 years old in good health. Input material: memory CD4+ T cells sorted from blood. The meaning of the sample's cell subset or site label: CD45RA-negative fraction. The rearranged segments are TRBV30 and TRBJ2-3, with 8 middle bases fitting TRBD2. The CDR3 corresponds to CAYGGAVLTDTQYF. DNA sequence: TGTGCCTACGGGGGGGCGGTCCTCACAGATACGCAGTATTTT.